These 24 T cell receptor beta chains share one sample of origin, sequenced in a study of T cell responses to AZD1222 COVID-19 vaccine. Sequencing was performed with immunoSEQ multiplex PCR; in TCRdb, only in-frame clones are kept and a portion is missing. The sample carries about 140,000 clones, 70% to 90% recorded once. Material: peripheral blood, obtained on day 0 of AZD1222 vaccination. These receptors all come from an adult in good health.

CDR3 coding DNA: TGTGCCAGCAGCTTACCGGGAACTATGCCTTCATGGAACACTGAAGCTTTCTTT. Amino acids: CASSLPGTMPSWNTEAFF. The chain is built from TRBV7-9 and TRBJ1-1; D is uncertain. This CDR3 has 18 residues. Per the germline V gene, CDR1 is SEHNR and CDR2 is FQNEAQ (reference sequence). The ends were cut back, 2 bases at V and 1 base at J, with 20 bases in the middle.

The rearrangement joins TRBV6-5 to TRBJ1-5; 10 bases fit TRBD1. The CDR3 extends over 15 amino acids. CDR1 is MNHEY, CDR2 SVGAGI, per germline. V dropped 4 bases and J dropped 6; count of bases not matched to a gene: 6. The CDR3 sequence is CASSSGQGLPQPQHF. The CDR3 DNA reads as TGTGCCAGCAGTTCGGGACAGGGGCTCCCTCAGCCCCAGCATTTT.

The chain has TRBV2 and TRBJ1-1; D uncertain. Trimming pared 4 bases from V and 3 bases from J, leaving 6 bases between. Germline V gives CDR1 SNHLY, CDR2 FYNNEI. CDR3 length: 12 amino acids. DNA for the CDR3: TGTGCCAGCAGTGGGTGGGACACTGAAGCTTTCTTT. It translates to CASSGWDTEAFF.

J is TRBJ1-3 and V is TRBV18; D unclear. The germline V gene has CDR1 KGHSH and CDR2 LQKENI. Between the trimmed V and J ends, which lost 4 bases and 0 bases, there was a span of 7 bases. The CDR3 extends over 14 amino acids. This CDR3 reads CASSRDLSGNTIYF. CDR3 bases: TGTGCCAGCTCACGAGATCTCTCTGGAAACACCATATATTTT.

The chain links TRBV28 to TRBJ2-7; TRBD1 agrees at 7 bases. V was pared by 2 bases and J by 5 bases, with 6 bases of the junction left unmatched. CDR3 length: 14 residues. CDR1 and CDR2 from the germline V gene are MDHEN and SYDVKM. In DNA, the CDR3 is TGTGCCAGCAGTTTAACAGGGGTGGCTCACGAGCAGTACTTC. It yields the protein CASSLTGVAHEQYF.

This clone was detected only a few times. This chain connects TRBV20-1 to TRBJ2-1; 7 bases agree with TRBD2. With V trimmed by 3 bases and J by 4 bases, 9 bases remained unmatched. Germline CDR1 reads DFQATT; CDR2 reads SNEGSKA (reference sequence). This CDR3 is built from 15 residues. This CDR3 is CSASWGGRRYNEQFF. CDR3 sequence (DNA): TGCAGTGCTAGTTGGGGCGGGAGAAGATACAATGAGCAGTTCTTC.

The CDR3 here is CASSLVAENTGELFF. The CDR3 region has the DNA TGTGCCAGCAGCTTGGTAGCGGAGAACACCGGGGAGCTGTTTTTT. V is TRBV7-9 and J is TRBJ2-2; maybe TRBD2 (6 bases). The CDR3 has 15 residues. Germline CDR1 reads SEHNR; CDR2 reads FQNEAQ (reference sequence). Trimming removed 3 bases from V and 1 base from J, with 9 bases in between.

To note about this clone: Distinct nucleotide sequences in the sample also encode this CDR3. The rearrangement links TRBV5-1 to TRBJ2-1; 8 nucleotides agree with TRBD2. Germline trimming cut 0 bases from V and 6 bases from J; bases unmatched to any gene: 5. CDR1 is SGHRS and CDR2 is YFSETQ in the germline V gene. The length of the CDR3 is 15 residues. Here the CDR3 reads CASSLVAGGFNEQFF. In nucleotides, the CDR3 is TGCGCCAGCAGCTTGGTTGCGGGGGGCTTCAATGAGCAGTTCTTC.

In regard to this clone: This may come from a read error, since a much larger clone is one base off. The chain combines TRBV5-1 with TRBJ2-2, with D unresolved. The V and J ends lost 2 bases and 4 bases respectively, with 3 bases between them. The germline V gene encodes CDR1 SGHRS and CDR2 YFSETQ. The CDR3 consists of 12 residues. The CDR3 nucleotides read TGCGCCAGCAGCTTTACCACCGGGGAGCTGTTTTTT. Amino acids: CASSFTTGELFF. Combining the CDR3 with reference TRBV5-1 and TRBJ2-2 gives the whole variable domain KAGVTQTPRYLIKTRGQQVTLSCSPISGHRSVSWYQQTPGQGLQFLFEYFSETQRNKGNFPGRFSGRQFSNSRSEMNVSTLELGDSALYLCASSFTTGELFFGEGSRLTVL.

The chain has TRBV29-1 and TRBJ2-2, with a possible D match to TRBD1 (5 bases). Per germline, CDR1 SQVTM and CDR2 ANQGSEA. CDR3 size: 13 residues. V lost 4 bases, J lost 2 bases, and 8 bases lay in between. Written as DNA, the CDR3 is TGCAGCGTTGGGACAACCAACACCGGGGAGCTGTTTTTT. It yields the protein CSVGTTNTGELFF.

Relative to its sample, this clone is medium-sized. The chain recombines TRBV5-1 with TRBJ2-2; 14 positions agree with TRBD2. The CDR3 length is 17 residues. CDR1 is SGHRS and CDR2 is YFSETQ in the germline V gene. Trimming took 3 bases from V and 5 from J; bases not matched to a gene: 6. The CDR3: CASSWGLAGALTGELFF. Written as DNA, the CDR3 is TGCGCCAGCAGCTGGGGACTAGCGGGAGCGTTGACCGGGGAGCTGTTTTTT.

The chain carries TRBV11-3 and TRBJ2-1, with 11 bases fitting TRBD1. Germline values: CDR1 SGHNT, CDR2 YENEEA. The CDR3 sequence is 19 residues long. Germline trimming cut 5 bases from V and 8 bases from J; bases unmatched to any gene: 20. The CDR3 sequence: CASSRSLGSRDRGRDEQFF. DNA for the CDR3: TGTGCCAGCAGCCGGAGCTTAGGAAGTAGGGACAGGGGGAGGGATGAGCAGTTCTTC.

This clone was seen once. The chain has TRBV13 and TRBJ2-3, with 12 bases that match TRBD2. There are 17 residues in the CDR3. After removal of 5 bases from V and 3 bases from J, the junction contained 9 bases not matched to a gene. CDR1 PRHDT and CDR2 FYEKMQ come from the germline V gene (reference sequence). CDR3 coding DNA: TGTGCCAGCAGCACCCTAGCGGGAGGGCCTGAGACAGATACGCAGTATTTT. Translated: CASSTLAGGPETDTQYF.

The chain has TRBV28 and TRBJ1-2, with 11 bases identical to TRBD1. CDR1 is MDHEN, CDR2 SYDVKM, per germline. With V trimmed by 7 bases and J by 6 bases, 10 bases remained unmatched. The length of the CDR3 is 15 residues. The CDR3 nucleotides are TGTGCCAGCATGGTGGGGACAGGGGGTCTGCATGGCTACACCTTC. It specifies CASMVGTGGLHGYTF.

The gene calls are TRBV6-1 and TRBJ2-7; TRBD2 agrees at 10 bases. The germline gives CDR1 MNHNS, CDR2 SASEGT. The CDR3 contains 15 residues. V was pared by 3 bases and J by 5 bases, with 7 bases of the junction left unmatched. CDR3 DNA sequence: TGTGCCAGCAGTGAGTTAGCGGGGGGTAACCACGAGCAGTACTTC. Encoded protein: CASSELAGGNHEQYF.

This sequence joins TRBV19 and TRBJ2-7; 9 bases fit TRBD1. The CDR3 has 16 residues. Germline trimming cut 3 bases from V and 9 bases from J; bases unmatched to any gene: 15. Germline-derived CDR1 and CDR2 are LNHDA and SQIVND (reference sequence). The CDR3, as DNA: TGTGCCAGTAGTATGACTCCGGGACAGGGTAGGACAGGGCAGTACTTC. The encoded protein is CASSMTPGQGRTGQYF.

This sequence joins TRBV6-5 and TRBJ2-3; no clear D. The CDR3 is 13 residues long. Looked up from germline, CDR1 is MNHEY and CDR2 is SVGAGI. The V and J ends lost 6 bases and 5 bases respectively, with 12 bases between them. CDR3 residues: CASSPFLLDTQYF. CDR3 nucleotide sequence: TGTGCCAGCAGCCCATTTTTACTAGATACGCAGTATTTT.

V usage is TRBV4-2 and J usage is TRBJ1-3; 9 nucleotides agree with TRBD1. Losses at the gene ends were 6 bases for V and 3 bases for J; bases not matched to a gene: 12. The CDR3 loop spans 17 amino acids. Germline loops: CDR1 LGHNA, CDR2 YNFKEQ. The CDR3 loop is CASREAGTGWDGNTIYF. The CDR3 DNA sequence: TGTGCCAGCAGGGAAGCCGGGACAGGGTGGGATGGAAACACCATATATTTT.

This clone was observed a handful of times. The gene calls are TRBV6-6 and TRBJ2-7; D call uncertain. This CDR3 region has 11 residues. Germline CDR1 and CDR2: MNHNY and SVGAGI (reference sequence). V lost 4 bases and J 4 bases, leaving 5 bases between the germline ends. Here the CDR3 reads CASSLKYEQYF. DNA for the CDR3: TGTGCCAGCAGTTTAAAATACGAGCAGTACTTC.

The V and J genes are TRBV12-3 or TRBV12-4 and TRBJ2-5, with a tentative D call TRBD1 (6 bases). V lost 8 bases to trimming and J lost 1 base, with 11 bases between them. The CDR3 has 13 residues. The CDR3 sequence: CASGTGTQETQYF. The CDR3 nucleotides read TGTGCCAGCGGAACAGGGACCCAAGAGACCCAGTACTTC.

The chain links TRBV2 to TRBJ1-1, with 9 bases aligning to TRBD1. Per germline, CDR1 SNHLY and CDR2 FYNNEI. The length of the CDR3 is 18 residues. Trimming at V came to 6 bases and at J to 4 bases, leaving 18 bases not matched to a gene. The CDR3 DNA follows: TGTGCCAGCAGAAGTCTACCGGGACAGGGATCTGATAGCACTGAAGCTTTCTTT. This translates into CASRSLPGQGSDSTEAFF.

The chain recombines TRBV11-2 with TRBJ2-3; no clear D. This CDR3 contains 15 residues. CDR1 and CDR2 (germline): SGHAT, FQNNGV. V was pared by 6 bases and J by 2 bases, with 15 bases between. CDR3 sequence reads: CASRTVDKPTDTQYF. In DNA, the CDR3 is TGTGCCAGCAGGACTGTCGACAAGCCCACAGATACGCAGTATTTT.

The chain combines TRBV15 with TRBJ2-1, with 11 bases lining up with TRBD2. J was trimmed by 4 bases and V by 1 base; bases with no gene match: 0. Germline loops: CDR1 LNHNV, CDR2 YYDKDF (reference sequence). This CDR3 spans 15 amino acids. The CDR3 reads CATSRGLAGYNEQFF. In DNA form, the CDR3 reads TGTGCCACCAGCAGAGGACTAGCGGGATACAATGAGCAGTTCTTC.

The J gene is TRBJ2-2, the V gene TRBV10-3; tentative D call: TRBD1 (7 bases). This CDR3 has 16 residues. V was cut by 6 bases and J by 4 bases, with 18 bases left in between. Germline V gives CDR1 ENHRY, CDR2 SYGVKD. The CDR3 is CAIRGDREVITGELFF. DNA for the CDR3: TGTGCCATCAGGGGAGACAGGGAGGTTATCACCGGGGAGCTGTTTTTT.